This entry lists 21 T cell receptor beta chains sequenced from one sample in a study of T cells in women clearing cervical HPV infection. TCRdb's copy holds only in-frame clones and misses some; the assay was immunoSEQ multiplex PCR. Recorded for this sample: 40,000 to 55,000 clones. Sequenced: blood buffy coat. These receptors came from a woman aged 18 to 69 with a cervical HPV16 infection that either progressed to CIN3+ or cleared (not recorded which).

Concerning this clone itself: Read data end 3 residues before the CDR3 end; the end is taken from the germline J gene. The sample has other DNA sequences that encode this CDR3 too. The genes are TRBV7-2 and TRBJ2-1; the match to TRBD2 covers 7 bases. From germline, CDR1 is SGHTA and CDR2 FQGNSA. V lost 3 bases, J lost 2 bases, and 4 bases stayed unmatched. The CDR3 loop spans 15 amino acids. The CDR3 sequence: CASSLGRGTYNEQFF. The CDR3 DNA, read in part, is TGTGCCAGCAGCTTGGGGCGGGGGACCTACAATGAG.

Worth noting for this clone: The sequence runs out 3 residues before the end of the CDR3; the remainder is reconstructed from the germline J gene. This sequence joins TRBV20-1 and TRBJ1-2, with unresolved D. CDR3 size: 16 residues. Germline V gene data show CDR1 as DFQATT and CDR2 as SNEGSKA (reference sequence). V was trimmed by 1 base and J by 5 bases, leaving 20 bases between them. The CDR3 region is CSARGIPGGVRYGYTF. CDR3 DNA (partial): TGCAGTGCTAGAGGGATCCCCGGCGGGGTGCGATATGGC.

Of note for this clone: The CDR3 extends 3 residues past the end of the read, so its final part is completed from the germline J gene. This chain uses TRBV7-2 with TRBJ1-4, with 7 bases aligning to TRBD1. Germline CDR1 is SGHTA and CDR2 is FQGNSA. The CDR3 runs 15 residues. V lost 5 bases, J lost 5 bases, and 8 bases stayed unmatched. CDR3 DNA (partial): TGTGCCAGCAGCGGGTACCGACAGGGAAATGAAAAA. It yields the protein CASSGYRQGNEK. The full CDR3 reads CASSGYRQGNEKLFF.

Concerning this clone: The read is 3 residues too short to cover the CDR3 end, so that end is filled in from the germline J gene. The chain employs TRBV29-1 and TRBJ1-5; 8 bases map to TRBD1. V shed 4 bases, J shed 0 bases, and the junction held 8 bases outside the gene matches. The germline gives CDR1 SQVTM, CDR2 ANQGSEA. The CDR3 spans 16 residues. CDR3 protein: CSVGQGARYSNQPQHF. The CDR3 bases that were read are TGCAGCGTTGGGCAGGGGGCGAGGTATAGCAATCAGCCC.

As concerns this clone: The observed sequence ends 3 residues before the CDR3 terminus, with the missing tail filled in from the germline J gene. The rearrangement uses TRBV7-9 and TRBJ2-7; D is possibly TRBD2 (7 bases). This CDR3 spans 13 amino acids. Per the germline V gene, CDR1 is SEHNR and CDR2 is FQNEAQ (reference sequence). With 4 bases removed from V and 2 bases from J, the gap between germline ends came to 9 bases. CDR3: CASSYGGPYEQYF. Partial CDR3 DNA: TGTGCCAGCAGCTACGGGGGGCCCTACGAG.

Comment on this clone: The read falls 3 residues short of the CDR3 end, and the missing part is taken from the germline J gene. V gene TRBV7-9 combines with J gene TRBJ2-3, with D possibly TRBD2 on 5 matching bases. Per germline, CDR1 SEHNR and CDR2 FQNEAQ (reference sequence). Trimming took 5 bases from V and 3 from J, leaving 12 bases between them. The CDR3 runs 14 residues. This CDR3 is CASSPSGGTDTQYF. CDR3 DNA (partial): TGTGCCAGCAGCCCCTCAGGCGGGACAGATACG.

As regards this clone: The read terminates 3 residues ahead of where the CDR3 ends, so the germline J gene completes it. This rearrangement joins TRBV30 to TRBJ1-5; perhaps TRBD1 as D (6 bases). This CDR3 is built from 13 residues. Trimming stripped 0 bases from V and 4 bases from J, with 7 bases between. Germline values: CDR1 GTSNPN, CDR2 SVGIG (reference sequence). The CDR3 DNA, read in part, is TGTGCCTGGAGTGTGGGGGCTAATCAGCCC. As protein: CAWSVGANQP. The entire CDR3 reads CAWSVGANQPQHF.

The sequenced CDR3 bases are TGCAGTGCTAGAGATTCCGGGACAGGTATCTACGAG. Encoded protein: CSARDSGTGIYE. The full CDR3 protein is CSARDSGTGIYEQYF. The chain employs TRBV20-1 and TRBJ2-7; 8 bases agree with TRBD1. The read halts 3 residues ahead of the CDR3 end, with the missing end drawn from the germline J gene. The CDR3 contains 15 residues. The junction had 7 bases not matched to a gene; V was cut back by 0 bases and J by 3 bases. Germline V lookup: CDR1 DFQATT, CDR2 SNEGSKA (reference sequence).

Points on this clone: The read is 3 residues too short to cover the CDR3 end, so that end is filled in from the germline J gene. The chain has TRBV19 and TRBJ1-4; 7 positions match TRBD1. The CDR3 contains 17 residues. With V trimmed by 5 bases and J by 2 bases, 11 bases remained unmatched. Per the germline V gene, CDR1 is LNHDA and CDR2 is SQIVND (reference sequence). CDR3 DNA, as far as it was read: TGTGCCAGTAGTCATGGGGCAGGGGGTTTTACTAATGAAAAA. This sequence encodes CASSHGAGGFTNEK. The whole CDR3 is CASSHGAGGFTNEKLFF.

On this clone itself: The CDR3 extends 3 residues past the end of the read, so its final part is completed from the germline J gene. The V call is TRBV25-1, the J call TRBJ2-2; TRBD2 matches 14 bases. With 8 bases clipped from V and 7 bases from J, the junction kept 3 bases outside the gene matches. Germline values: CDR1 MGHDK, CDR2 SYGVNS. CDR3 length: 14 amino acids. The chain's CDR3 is CASRLAGGHGELFF. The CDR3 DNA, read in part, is TGTGCCAGCCGACTAGCGGGAGGGCACGGGGAG.

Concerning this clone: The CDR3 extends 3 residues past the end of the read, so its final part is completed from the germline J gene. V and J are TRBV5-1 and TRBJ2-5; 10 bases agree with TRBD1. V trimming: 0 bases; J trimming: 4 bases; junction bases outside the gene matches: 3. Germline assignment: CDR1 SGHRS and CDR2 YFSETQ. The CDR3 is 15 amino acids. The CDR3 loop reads CASSLAGTGVETQYF. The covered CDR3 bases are TGCGCCAGCAGCTTGGCCGGGACAGGGGTAGAGACC.

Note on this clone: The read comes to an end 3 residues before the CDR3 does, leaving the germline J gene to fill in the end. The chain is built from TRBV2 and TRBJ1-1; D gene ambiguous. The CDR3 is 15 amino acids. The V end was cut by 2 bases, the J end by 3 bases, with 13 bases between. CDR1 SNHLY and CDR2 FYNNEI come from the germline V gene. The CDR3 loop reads CASSERLGLYTEAFF. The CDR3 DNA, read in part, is TGTGCCAGCAGTGAAAGGCTTGGGCTCTACACTGAA. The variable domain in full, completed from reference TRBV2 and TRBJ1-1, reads EPEVTQTPSHQVTQMGQEVILRCVPISNHLYFYWYRQILGQKVEFLVSFYNNEISEKSEIFDDQFSVERPDGSNFTLKIRSTKLEDSAMYFCASSERLGLYTEAFFGQGTRLTVV.

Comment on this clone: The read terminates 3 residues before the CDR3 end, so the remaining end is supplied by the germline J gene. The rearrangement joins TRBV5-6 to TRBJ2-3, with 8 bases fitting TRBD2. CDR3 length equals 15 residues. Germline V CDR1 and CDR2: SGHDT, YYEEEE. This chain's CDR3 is CASSLPGLGEETQYF. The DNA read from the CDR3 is TGTGCCAGCAGCCTCCCGGGACTAGGGGAAGAGACG.

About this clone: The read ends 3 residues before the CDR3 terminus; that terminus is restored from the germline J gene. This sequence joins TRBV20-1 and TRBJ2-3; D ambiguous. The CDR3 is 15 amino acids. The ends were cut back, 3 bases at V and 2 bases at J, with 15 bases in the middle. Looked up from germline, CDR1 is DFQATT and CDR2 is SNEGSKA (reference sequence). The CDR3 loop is CSASRGTAITDTQYF. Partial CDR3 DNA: TGCAGTGCTAGCCGAGGTACAGCTATCACAGATACG.

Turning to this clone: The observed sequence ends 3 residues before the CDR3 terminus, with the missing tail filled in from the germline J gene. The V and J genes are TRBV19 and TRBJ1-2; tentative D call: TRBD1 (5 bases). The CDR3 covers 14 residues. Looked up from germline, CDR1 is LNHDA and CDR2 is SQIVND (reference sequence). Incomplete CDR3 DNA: TGTGCCAGTCTCGCCCCGGACAATAGATCCGGC. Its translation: CASLAPDNRSG. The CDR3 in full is CASLAPDNRSGYTF.

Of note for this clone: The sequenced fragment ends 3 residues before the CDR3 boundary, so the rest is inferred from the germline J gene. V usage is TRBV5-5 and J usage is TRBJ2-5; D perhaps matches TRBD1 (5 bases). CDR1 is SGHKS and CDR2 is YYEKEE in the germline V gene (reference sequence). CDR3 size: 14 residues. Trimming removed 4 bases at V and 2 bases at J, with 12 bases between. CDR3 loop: CASSVQGRQETQYF. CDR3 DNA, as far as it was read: TGTGCCAGCAGCGTTCAGGGTCGGCAAGAGACC. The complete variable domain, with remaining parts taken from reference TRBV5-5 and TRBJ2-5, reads DAGVTQSPTHLIKTRGQQVTLRCSPISGHKSVSWYQQVLGQGPQFIFQYYEKEERGRGNFPDRFSARQFPNYSSELNVNALLLGDSALYLCASSVQGRQETQYFGPGTRLLVL.

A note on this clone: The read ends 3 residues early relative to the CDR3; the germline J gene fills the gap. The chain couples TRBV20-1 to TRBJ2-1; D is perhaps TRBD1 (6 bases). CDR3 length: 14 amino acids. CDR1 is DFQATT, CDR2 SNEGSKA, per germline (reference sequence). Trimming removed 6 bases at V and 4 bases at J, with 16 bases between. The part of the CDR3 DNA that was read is TGCAGTGCGCCAACAGTGGGGGCTTACAATGAG. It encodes CSAPTVGAYNE. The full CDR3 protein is CSAPTVGAYNEQFF.

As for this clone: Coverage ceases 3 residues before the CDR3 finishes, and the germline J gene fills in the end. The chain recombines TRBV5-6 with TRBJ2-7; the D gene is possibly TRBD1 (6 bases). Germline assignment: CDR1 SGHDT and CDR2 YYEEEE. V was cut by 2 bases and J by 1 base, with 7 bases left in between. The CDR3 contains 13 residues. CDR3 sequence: CASSFGQSYEQYF. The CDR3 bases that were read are TGTGCCAGCAGCTTTGGACAGTCCTACGAG.

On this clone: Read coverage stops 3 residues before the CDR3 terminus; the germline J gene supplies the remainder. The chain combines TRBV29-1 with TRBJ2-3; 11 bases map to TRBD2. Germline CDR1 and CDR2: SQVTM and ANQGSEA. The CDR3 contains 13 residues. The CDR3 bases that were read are TGCAGCGTTGCGGCTAGCGGGGGGAAGTCG. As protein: CSVAASGGKS. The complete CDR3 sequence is CSVAASGGKSQYF.

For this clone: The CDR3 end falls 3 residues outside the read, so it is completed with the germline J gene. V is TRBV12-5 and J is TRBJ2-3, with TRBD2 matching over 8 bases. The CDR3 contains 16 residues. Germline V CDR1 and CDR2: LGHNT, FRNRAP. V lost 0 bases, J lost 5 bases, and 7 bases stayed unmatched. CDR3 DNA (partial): TGTGCTAGTGGTTTGGTAGAGGGACTAGGAGGAGATACG. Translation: CASGLVEGLGGDT. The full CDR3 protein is CASGLVEGLGGDTQYF.

CDR3 amino acids: CAWSVSGWRYNSPLHF. The sequenced part of the CDR3 DNA is TGTGCCTGGAGTGTTTCAGGGTGGCGTTATAATTCACCC. The chain has TRBV30 and TRBJ1-6; D might be TRBD1 (5 bases). The CDR3 goes on 3 residues after the read ends, and that part is filled in from the germline J gene. Germline values: CDR1 GTSNPN, CDR2 SVGIG (reference sequence). The V and J ends lost 0 bases and 4 bases respectively, with 13 bases between them. This CDR3 region has 16 residues.